The T cell receptor (beta chain) described here comes from a study of shared clonotypes between healthy human individuals. Germline V gene lookup returns CDR1 SNHLY and CDR2 FYNNEI. The CDR3 is 15 residues long. The V gene lost 0 bases and the J gene lost 3 bases, with 9 bases spanning the gap. The assay was immunoSEQ multiplex PCR, and TCRdb's table has in-frame clones only and misses some. The sample lists some 690,000 clones; about 90% were seen once. The chain carries TRBV2 and TRBJ1-3; no definite D call. Sequenced sample: memory CD8+ T cells from PBMCs. The subset denotes: CD45RO+ cells pooled with CCR7-negative TemRA cells. This clonotype was sampled from a man aged 18-30 years in good health. Some clones in this sample may be carry-over from other donors' samples. In nucleotides, the CDR3 is TGTGCCAGCAGTGAAGCGCGGGCCGGTGGAAACACCATATATTTT. It codes for CASSEARAGGNTIYF. The variable domain in full, completed from reference TRBV2 and TRBJ1-3, reads EPEVTQTPSHQVTQMGQEVILRCVPISNHLYFYWYRQILGQKVEFLVSFYNNEISEKSEIFDDQFSVERPDGSNFTLKIRSTKLEDSAMYFCASSEARAGGNTIYFGEGSWLTVV.